These T cell receptor beta chains were read from a single sample in a study of Graves' ophthalmopathy and Graves' hyperthyroidism. MiXCR, applied by TCRdb to the multiplex PCR reads, yields one record per CDR3 protein. The sample lists 260,000 or so distinct CDR3 sequences, less than 55% occurring once. The specimen was peripheral blood. These receptor sequences come from an adult man with Graves' ophthalmopathy. CDR3s include the opening cysteine and the closing phenylalanine or tryptophan. A D gene is named only where the DNA matches it firmly. Size is omitted from some rows. Given values are once, few, many or a class for expanded clones.

D gene	V gene	clone size	J gene	CDR3 protein	CDR3 DNA
-	TRBV5-1	-	TRBJ2-7	CASSYSSNYEQYF	TGCGCCAGCAGTTATAGTTCTAACTACGAGCAGTACTTC
-	TRBV7-8	-	TRBJ2-7	CASSLWGRSSYEQYF	TGTGCCAGCAGCTTATGGGGACGGAGCTCCTACGAGCAGTACTTC
-	TRBV12-3/TRBV12-4	-	TRBJ1-2	CASSLTGIGYGYTF	TGTGCCAGCAGTTTAACAGGGATCGGCTATGGCTACACCTTC
-	TRBV19	-	TRBJ1-5	CASSIEARNQPQHF	TGTGCCAGTAGTATAGAGGCCCGGAATCAGCCCCAGCATTTT
TRBD2	TRBV6-5	-	TRBJ2-7	CASSYSGTSRAYEQYF	TGTGCCAGCAGTTACTCCGGGACTAGCAGGGCCTACGAGCAGTACTTC
-	TRBV25-1	many	TRBJ1-2	CASSQGREGYTF	TGTGCCAGCAGCCAGGGAAGGGAAGGCTACACCTTC
-	TRBV29-1	few	TRBJ2-5	CSVEEQIPETQYF	TGCAGCGTTGAAGAACAGATCCCGGAGACCCAGTACTTC
-	TRBV29-1	-	TRBJ2-7	CSVIGGGLTYEQYF	TGCAGCGTTATAGGAGGGGGACTAACCTACGAGCAGTACTTC
-	TRBV7-9	-	TRBJ2-5	CASSLAPHIGRGETQYF	TGTGCCAGCAGCTTAGCCCCCCACATTGGGAGGGGGGAGACCCAGTACTTC
-	TRBV15	many	TRBJ1-2	CATSRDRRGGSNGYTF	TGTGCCACCAGCAGAGATCGAAGGGGGGGCTCAAATGGCTACACCTTC
-	TRBV30	-	TRBJ1-2	CAWLDNYGYTF	TGTGCCTGGCTCGACAACTATGGCTACACCTTC
-	TRBV10-3	-	TRBJ2-7	CAIRVIGQAPSYEQYF	TGTGCCATCAGGGTAATAGGGCAGGCGCCCTCCTACGAGCAGTACTTC
-	TRBV2	-	TRBJ1-1	CASSAGDADTEAFF	TGTGCCAGCAGTGCGGGGGACGCCGACACTGAAGCTTTCTTT
-	TRBV6-5	few	TRBJ1-2	CASSFTSNYGYTF	TGTGCCAGCAGTTTTACAAGTAACTATGGCTACACCTTC
TRBD1	TRBV12-3/TRBV12-4	-	TRBJ1-5	CASRGTGNQPQHF	TGTGCCAGCAGAGGGACAGGAAATCAGCCCCAGCATTTT
TRBD1	TRBV2	-	TRBJ2-5	CASGGPTGKETQYF	TGTGCCAGCGGGGGACCGACAGGGAAAGAGACCCAGTACTTC
-	TRBV11-2	-	TRBJ2-7	CASSLAIGSSYEQYF	TGTGCCAGCAGCTTAGCTATAGGGAGCTCCTACGAGCAGTACTTC
-	TRBV5-1	-	TRBJ1-1	CASSLAGRGAFF	TGCGCCAGCAGCTTGGCAGGGAGAGGAGCTTTCTTT
-	TRBV7-9	many	TRBJ1-2	CASSSTYGYTF	TGTGCCAGCAGCTCTACCTATGGCTACACCTTC
-	TRBV3-1	-	TRBJ1-1	CASSPTNTEAFF	TGTGCCAGCAGCCCGACGAACACTGAAGCTTTCTTT
TRBD1	TRBV20-1	-	TRBJ1-4	CSASPGGGEKLFF	TGCAGTGCTAGCCCAGGGGGTGGTGAAAAACTGTTTTTT
-	TRBV10-3	many	TRBJ2-7	CATSSSYEQYF	TGTGCCACCAGTAGTTCCTACGAGCAGTACTTC
-	TRBV2	few	TRBJ2-5	CASSADRQETQYF	TGTGCCAGCAGTGCGGACAGACAAGAGACCCAGTACTTC
-	TRBV12-3/TRBV12-4	-	TRBJ1-3	CASSLSQAIYF	TGTGCCAGCAGTTTATCACAAGCCATATATTTT
TRBD1	TRBV7-3	few	TRBJ1-1	CASSTNPGGTEAFF	TGTGCCAGCAGCACCAACCCAGGGGGCACTGAAGCTTTCTTT
-	TRBV14	-	TRBJ1-2	CASSQELDGYTF	TGTGCCAGCAGCCAGGAGTTGGATGGCTACACCTTC
-	TRBV20-1	many	TRBJ2-5	CSAKFTGQETQYF	TGCAGTGCTAAGTTCACCGGACAAGAGACCCAGTACTTC
-	TRBV20-1	-	TRBJ2-5	CSALGGGAEETQYF	TGCAGTGCTCTAGGGGGCGGGGCGGAAGAGACCCAGTACTTC
-	TRBV20-1	-	TRBJ2-5	CSARIWTESQETQYF	TGCAGTGCTAGAATCTGGACAGAAAGCCAAGAGACCCAGTACTTC
-	TRBV10-2	once	TRBJ2-3	CASSDGADTQYF	TGCGCCAGCAGTGATGGTGCCGATACGCAGTATTTT
-	TRBV10-2	-	TRBJ2-2	CASREGYSGGELFF	TGCGCCAGCCGGGAAGGGTATTCGGGCGGGGAGCTGTTTTTT
-	TRBV7-8	-	TRBJ2-7	CASSLAGTPNEQYF	TGTGCCAGCAGCTTAGCCGGGACACCTAACGAGCAGTACTTC
TRBD1	TRBV24-1	few	TRBJ2-2	CATSGDRRNTGELFF	TGTGCCACCAGTGGGGACAGGCGGAACACCGGGGAGCTGTTTTTT
-	TRBV20-1	-	TRBJ2-7	CSVPRQEDHYEQYF	TGCAGTGTCCCTCGCCAAGAGGACCACTACGAGCAGTACTTC
-	TRBV6-2/TRBV6-3	-	TRBJ2-7	CATFSPPYEQYF	TGTGCCACCTTCAGCCCCCCCTACGAGCAGTACTTC
TRBD1	TRBV19	-	TRBJ1-2	CASSPEGTDRGFSGYTF	TGTGCCAGTAGCCCTGAAGGGACCGACAGGGGCTTTAGTGGCTACACCTTC
TRBD1	TRBV29-1	many	TRBJ1-2	CSVRKGDRTYGYTF	TGCAGCGTCCGAAAAGGGGACAGAACCTATGGCTACACCTTC
-	TRBV5-4	-	TRBJ1-2	CASSSIGVRASSYGYTF	TGTGCCAGCAGCTCGATAGGAGTCAGGGCATCGAGCTATGGCTACACCTTC
TRBD1	TRBV28	-	TRBJ2-5	CASSLVSRTGRETQYF	TGTGCCAGCAGTTTGGTTTCAAGGACAGGGAGGGAGACCCAGTACTTC
-	TRBV7-9	-	TRBJ2-7	CASSPPPTQGMGDEQYF	TGTGCCAGCAGCCCGCCCCCTACACAGGGAATGGGAGACGAGCAGTACTTC
TRBD1	TRBV7-8	few	TRBJ2-2	CASSFRTGEGTGELFF	TGTGCCAGCAGCTTCCGGACAGGGGAAGGAACCGGGGAGCTGTTTTTT
TRBD1	TRBV2	many	TRBJ1-5	CAGGGTGNQPQHF	TGTGCCGGAGGGGGGACAGGGAATCAGCCCCAGCATTTT
-	TRBV19	-	TRBJ1-2	CASNPYRQEGYTF	TGTGCCAGTAATCCATACCGACAGGAAGGCTACACCTTC
TRBD2	TRBV7-9	-	TRBJ2-7	CASSPGTSLWREQYF	TGTGCCAGCAGCCCCGGGACTAGCTTGTGGAGGGAGCAGTACTTC
-	TRBV25-1	-	TRBJ1-5	CASSVAPTDVLSNQPQHF	TGTGCCAGCAGTGTCGCGCCAACGGACGTCCTTAGCAATCAGCCCCAGCATTTT
-	TRBV12-3/TRBV12-4	-	TRBJ1-3	CASSLISRVDTIYF	TGTGCCAGCAGTTTAATTAGCAGGGTTGACACCATATATTTT
-	TRBV2	few	TRBJ1-5	CASSDSRNQPQHF	TGTGCCAGCAGTGACAGCCGCAATCAGCCCCAGCATTTT
TRBD2	TRBV5-1	few	TRBJ2-5	CASRLAGGRETQYF	TGTGCCAGCAGACTAGCGGGAGGGCGAGAGACCCAGTACTTC
-	TRBV5-6	many	TRBJ2-7	CASSLGQNYEQYF	TGTGCCAGCAGCTTAGGCCAGAACTACGAGCAGTACTTC
TRBD1	TRBV10-3	few	TRBJ2-7	CAISPLQGDYEQYF	TGTGCCATCAGCCCCCTCCAGGGGGACTACGAGCAGTACTTC
-	TRBV12-3/TRBV12-4	-	TRBJ2-6	CASSPQVSGANVLTF	TGTGCCAGCAGTCCACAGGTCTCTGGGGCCAACGTCCTGACTTTC
-	TRBV20-1	-	TRBJ1-1	CSAREGHPNTEAFF	TGCAGTGCTAGGGAGGGACACCCGAACACTGAAGCTTTCTTT
-	TRBV7-9	few	TRBJ2-7	CASSLALAQERLNYEQYF	TGTGCCAGCAGCTTAGCGCTAGCGCAAGAGCGCCTTAACTACGAGCAGTACTTC
-	TRBV7-2	-	TRBJ1-3	CASTPNRGNTIYF	TGTGCCAGCACCCCCAATAGGGGAAACACCATATATTTT
TRBD1	TRBV2	-	TRBJ2-5	CASGQGEETQYF	TGTGCCAGCGGACAGGGCGAAGAGACCCAGTACTTC